This TCR beta chain derives from a study of tumor and adjacent non-tumor tissue in lung cancer (dated by TCRdb to the late 2010s). Describing the broader study: The cohort included more than 9 adenocarcinoma, 2 squamous cell carcinoma and 1 small cell lung cancer patients. The study compared bulk TCRbeta repertoires from lung tumor tissue and matched distant non-tumor lung tissue of roughly 15 lung cancer patients. Ages among the roughly 15 patients ranged from roughly 31 to 85 years, there were roughly 10 men and 5 women, and disease was at TNM stage I to III. A few dozen paired specimens, one tumor and one normal lung sample per patient, were profiled by TCRbeta CDR3 sequencing. Sequencing produced more than 100,000,000 productive TCRbeta reads in total, an average of about 4.5 million reads per sample.

RNA was isolated from bulk, unsorted tissue, and RNA quality was assessed with a NanoDrop ND-1000 and an Agilent 2100. All donors had newly diagnosed lung cancer, had not received prior chemotherapy, and were admitted for thoracic surgery in China between August and November 2014. Patients who had received previous radiotherapy or chemotherapy, or who had another concurrent cancer, were excluded from the study. Pieces of surgical tissue measuring 1-2 cm3 were kept in RNAlater solution and stored at -80 degrees C until use. A remark on this clonotype: The antigen it recognizes is unknown. Per-base quality was not reported, and no clone a single base away is much larger than it.

What the research found in general, with its limitations: Younger patients had significantly higher TCR diversity, and higher tumor TCR diversity was associated with shorter overall and disease-free survival. The methods do not name the sequencing platform or mention unique molecular identifiers. Because peripheral blood was not sequenced, the blood TCRbeta repertoires of the lung cancer patients in the study went unexamined. The top 100 clones made up a significantly larger cumulative share of the repertoire in normal lung than in tumor tissue. With only roughly 14 patients in the cohort, the authors noted that larger samples and more detailed clinical data are needed. Significantly higher TCR diversity (inverse Simpson) was observed in tumor tissue than in normal lung tissue (around 450 vs 150, P = 0.0075, Mann-Whitney U test).

Reading the germline V gene gives CDR1 ENHRY and CDR2 SYGVKD. Its CDR3 holds 13 amino acids, cysteine through phenylalanine. Just CDR3 DNA is preserved here, 39 bases in frame from base 1. V sheds 4 bases and J sheds 15 bases, leaving 19 bases between their ends. Library prep was done by multiplex PCR. The run used an Illumina HiSeq 2500. TCRbeta libraries were built by three rounds of nested PCR using primers (Table S4), following protocols modified from ARM-PCR. Before sequencing, PCR products of 200-500 bp were cut from the gel and purified using the QIAquick gel extraction kit. As for how the authors treated the data: Trimmomatic was used to clean the reads, FLASH was used to merge the reads into complete CDR3 sequences, and MiTCR was used to assign the reads to V(D)J germline segments. Clonal diversity was computed as the inverse Simpson's index with VDJtools. In-frame sequences lacking a premature stop codon were counted as productive reads. Using fastp at Q25 and MiXCR, TCRdb reprocessed the public reads and kept productive beta chains. Rows with a matching CDR3 protein are joined into one entry that keeps the most common DNA and genes. TCRdb's processing, not the authors', yielded these V and J calls. The sample table shows 90,000 to 130,000 distinct CDR3 sequences, and 75% to 90% are seen once. Under 25% of the sample is held by the ten biggest clonotypes.

The sample comprised lung tumor tissue. The TCR was taken from a man aged 70-80 years with non-small cell lung cancer. This chain is built from TRBV10-3 and TRBJ2-1; no D gene can be assigned with confidence. The CDR3 reads as follows: CAISGSAYNEPFF. The bases are TGTGCCATCAGTGGGTCGGCCTACAATGAACCGTTCTTC.